This T cell receptor beta chain was recorded in a study of Ad26.COV2.S vaccination and SARS-CoV-2 variants. Study results and limitations: Compared with placebo recipients, vaccine recipients had higher spike-specific TCR breadth.

V trimming: 6 bases; J trimming: 6 bases; junction bases outside the gene matches: 3. Germline lookup yields CDR1 SNHLY and CDR2 FYNNEI. The CDR3 consists of 12 residues. This clone occurred a few times. The target antigen is unknown. Using immunoSEQ multiplex PCR, the repertoire was profiled, and TCRdb retains in-frame clones only, with some absent. The sample holds some 640,000 clones, about 90% seen once. Treatment noted: roughly 18 received Ad26.COV2.S at low or high dose, single or two shots; about 5 received placebo; per-sample allocation not given. On day 63 after the first injection, vaccine and placebo recipients gave samples. Participants' vaccine, an Ad26 vector, delivered Wuhan-strain SARS-CoV-2 spike.

V is TRBV2 and J is TRBJ2-7; 9 bases fit TRBD2. This specimen was peripheral blood, taken in a trial of Ad26.COV2.S vaccine versus placebo. This receptor was obtained from a person between 18 and 59 years old who received the Ad26.COV2.S COVID-19 vaccine or a placebo. CDR3: CASSLTSGEQYF. CDR3 in DNA: TGTGCCAGCAGCCTGACTAGCGGCGAGCAGTACTTC. The full variable domain, completed using reference TRBV2 and TRBJ2-7, is EPEVTQTPSHQVTQMGQEVILRCVPISNHLYFYWYRQILGQKVEFLVSFYNNEISEKSEIFDDQFSVERPDGSNFTLKIRSTKLEDSAMYFCASSLTSGEQYFGPGTRLTVT.